These 3 T cell receptor beta chains were all obtained from the same sample, sequenced in a study of blood T cell repertoires in COVID-19. The protocol was immunoSEQ multiplex PCR, while the TCRdb copy is restricted to in-frame clones and leaves out a portion. The profile covers about 430,000 clones, with approximately 90% appearing a single time and over 0.9% taken by the ten largest. The specimen sequenced was PBMCs or T cells enriched from blood (not recorded which). The receptor source for this set is a woman in her twenties or thirties with acute COVID-19.

The genes are TRBV28 and TRBJ1-6; 7 bases are shared with TRBD1. This CDR3 has 18 amino acids. CDR1 and CDR2 (germline): MDHEN, SYDVKM. V shed 6 bases and J 0 bases; nucleotides not matched to a gene: 11. The chain's CDR3 is CASSKPGQWSSYNSPLHF. The CDR3 region has the DNA TGTGCCAGCAGCAAGCCGGGACAGTGGAGCTCCTATAATTCACCCCTCCACTTT.

This chain uses TRBV18 with TRBJ2-6, with D possibly being TRBD2 (5 bases). The V gene lost 0 bases and the J gene lost 0 bases, with 12 bases spanning the gap. Looked up from germline, CDR1 is KGHSH and CDR2 is LQKENI. The CDR3 contains 18 residues. This CDR3 reads CASSPPGILASGANVLTF. CDR3 DNA sequence: TGTGCCAGCTCACCACCGGGCATCCTAGCCTCTGGGGCCAACGTCCTGACTTTC. The full variable domain, in which reference TRBV18 and TRBJ2-6 provide the parts outside the CDR3, is NAGVMQNPRHLVRRRGQEARLRCSPMKGHSHVYWYRQLPEEGLKFMVYLQKENIIDESGMPKERFSAEFPKEGPSILRIQQVVRGDSAAYFCASSPPGILASGANVLTFGAGSRLTVL.

This chain links TRBV4-3 with TRBJ2-1; no clear D gene. The CDR3 extends over 14 amino acids. From germline, CDR1 is LGHNA and CDR2 YSLEER. V was clipped by 4 bases and J by 5 bases, with 12 bases between them. CDR3 region: CASSPSRVHNEQFF. CDR3 nucleotide sequence: TGCGCCAGCAGCCCTTCTAGAGTGCACAATGAGCAGTTCTTC.